A single sample is the source of the 24 T cell receptor beta chains below, sequenced in a study of Tregs in tolerant kidney transplant recipients (dated by TCRdb to 2018 to 2020). The library was prepared using the immunoSEQ multiplex PCR assay. TCRdb took this table from immuneACCESS and kept in-frame rearrangements with V and J called. Such tables lack part of the clones; where checked against another copy, unresolved V genes explain under half of the gap, and the rest is unexplained. Across this sample there are around 50,000 clones, with around 82% seen only once. The top ten hold more than 4% of the sample. Sequenced: CD4+ T cells from blood. Receptors originate from a human donor in good health.

CDR3 sequence (DNA): TGTGCCAGCAGCACAACGGGGGAAAACATTCAGTACTTC. Translated, it gives CASSTTGENIQYF. The V gene is TRBV5-5, the J gene TRBJ2-4; D is possibly TRBD2 (6 bases). This CDR3 is 13 amino acids long. Germline assignment: CDR1 SGHKS and CDR2 YYEKEE (reference sequence). The V end was cut by 4 bases, the J end by 5 bases, with 10 bases between.

This clone was found once. The chain joins TRBV18 to TRBJ2-2; D not resolved. Trimming pared 2 bases from V and 7 bases from J, leaving 14 bases between. CDR1 and CDR2 (germline): KGHSH, LQKENI. The CDR3 extends over 15 amino acids. The CDR3 coding sequence is TGTGCCAGCTCACCAGGGTTACCAATTCTCGGGGAGCTGTTTTTT. Translating it yields CASSPGLPILGELFF.

This clone has a count of ten or more. V usage is TRBV4-1 and J usage is TRBJ2-5; unclear D gene. Germline V CDR1 and CDR2: MGHRA, YSYEKL. This CDR3 is 14 amino acids long. V was pared by 4 bases and J by 0 bases, with 9 bases between. DNA of the CDR3: TGCGCCAGCAGCCTCCCACGGGACCAAGAGACCCAGTACTTC. Amino acid sequence: CASSLPRDQETQYF.

This clone appeared once. This chain uses TRBV19 with TRBJ1-1, with D hard to call. V shed 3 bases and J shed 1 base, with 15 bases lying between them. Germline values: CDR1 LNHDA, CDR2 SQIVND (reference sequence). The CDR3 is 16 residues long. The DNA for the CDR3 is TGTGCCAGTAGTATTATTCCGGTTGGGGAGAACACTGAAGCTTTCTTT. The encoded protein is CASSIIPVGENTEAFF.

This clone was counted at least ten times. This chain links TRBV4-2 with TRBJ2-3; D uncertain. The CDR3 consists of 13 residues. Trimming removed 1 base at V and 1 base at J, with 3 bases between. Germline lookup yields CDR1 LGHNA and CDR2 YNFKEQ. CDR3 sequence: CASSQARTDTQYF. The CDR3 DNA reads TGTGCCAGCAGCCAAGCGCGCACAGATACGCAGTATTTT.

V usage is TRBV2 and J usage is TRBJ2-2; D unresolved. Per germline, CDR1 SNHLY and CDR2 FYNNEI. V lost 6 bases, J lost 5 bases, and 13 bases lay in between. This CDR3 has 14 amino acids. This CDR3 is CASSLVSRTGELFF. In DNA form, the CDR3 reads TGTGCCAGCAGCCTAGTTAGTCGTACCGGGGAGCTGTTTTTT.

This chain connects TRBV6-5 to TRBJ1-1; D gene uncertain. The V gene's germline CDR1 is MNHEY and CDR2 SVGAGI. This CDR3 contains 12 residues. Trimming took off 6 bases at V and 4 bases at J, with 9 bases between the two ends. The CDR3 nucleotides are TGTGCCAGCAGCCGAGGAGTCACTGAAGCTTTCTTT. Translated: CASSRGVTEAFF.

This sequence joins TRBV7-2 and TRBJ2-5; 8 nucleotides match TRBD2. The CDR3 extends over 16 amino acids. V shed 5 bases, J shed 1 base, and the junction held 9 bases outside the gene matches. Germline loops: CDR1 SGHTA, CDR2 FQGNSA. In DNA, the CDR3 is TGTGCCAGCAGCGATCGACGGGGGGGTATCCAAGAGACCCAGTACTTC. It yields the protein CASSDRRGGIQETQYF.

J is TRBJ1-1 and V is TRBV5-4; D ambiguous. Germline CDR1 and CDR2: SGHNT and YYREEE (reference sequence). Between the trimmed V and J ends, which lost 0 bases and 1 base, there was a span of 13 bases. This CDR3 region has 16 residues. CDR3 sequence: CASSLDGRVGNTEAFF. In DNA, the CDR3 is TGTGCCAGCAGCTTGGACGGGAGGGTAGGGAACACTGAAGCTTTCTTT.

The CDR3 nucleotides read TGTGCCAGCTCCACAGGGTTGTATAATTCACCCCTCCACTTT. Protein product: CASSTGLYNSPLHF. J is TRBJ1-6 and V is TRBV27; TRBD1 is a possible D gene (6 bases). From germline, CDR1 is MNHEY and CDR2 SMNVEV (reference sequence). The CDR3 contains 14 residues. V was trimmed by 8 bases and J by 4 bases, leaving 12 bases between them.

This clone has a handful of counts. V usage is TRBV19 and J usage is TRBJ1-1; D remains ambiguous. The CDR3 covers 13 residues. Trimming removed 10 bases from V and 4 bases from J, with 16 bases in between. Germline loops: CDR1 LNHDA, CDR2 SQIVND (reference sequence). CDR3 sequence reads: CATTLRWGTEAFF. The CDR3 DNA follows: TGTGCCACCACCCTGCGTTGGGGCACTGAAGCTTTCTTT.

The rearrangement joins TRBV10-2 to TRBJ2-5; 7 bases are shared with TRBD2. Losses at the gene ends were 4 bases for V and 1 base for J; bases not matched to a gene: 6. Per the germline V gene, CDR1 is WSHSY and CDR2 is SAAADI. The CDR3 contains 15 residues. DNA for the CDR3: TGCGCCAGCAGTGGGTCTAGCGGCCCCCAAGAGACCCAGTACTTC. As protein: CASSGSSGPQETQYF.

This sequence joins TRBV30 and TRBJ1-1, with a tentative D call TRBD1 (6 bases). V was clipped by 4 bases and J by 6 bases, with 15 bases between them. Per the germline V gene, CDR1 is GTSNPN and CDR2 is SVGIG (reference sequence). The CDR3 loop spans 13 amino acids. The CDR3 region is CAWTGGPGPEAFF. The CDR3, as DNA: TGTGCCTGGACGGGGGGCCCGGGACCTGAAGCTTTCTTT.

This sequence joins TRBV5-4 and TRBJ1-1; no firm D call. This CDR3 spans 15 amino acids. CDR1 and CDR2 (germline): SGHNT, YYREEE (reference sequence). With 2 bases removed from V and 4 bases from J, the gap between germline ends came to 15 bases. The CDR3 DNA reads as TGTGCCAGCAGCTTAGGGATTCAGCCTGGCACTGAAGCTTTCTTT. As protein: CASSLGIQPGTEAFF.

The genes are TRBV30 and TRBJ1-2; tentatively, D is TRBD1 (5 bases). This CDR3 has 17 residues. V lost 0 bases, J lost 6 bases, and 23 bases lay in between. Germline CDR1 GTSNPN, CDR2 SVGIG (reference sequence). The CDR3 DNA sequence: TGTGCCTGGAGTGTATTCAGGGCAGTCCATAAGGATGATGGCTACACCTTC. This codes for CAWSVFRAVHKDDGYTF.

The chain is built from TRBV7-2 and TRBJ2-3; D is possibly TRBD2 (6 bases). This CDR3 region has 13 residues. Germline values: CDR1 SGHTA, CDR2 FQGNSA. The germline V and J ends were trimmed by 5 bases and 4 bases, with 10 bases remaining between them. CDR3 DNA sequence: TGTGCCAGCAGCATCGGACTATCAGATACGCAGTATTTT. Translated, it gives CASSIGLSDTQYF.

The sample holds one count of this clone. This chain joins TRBV19 and TRBJ1-2, with TRBD1 matching 7 bases. The CDR3 sequence is 14 residues long. Germline-derived CDR1 and CDR2 are LNHDA and SQIVND (reference sequence). Trimming took 5 bases from V and 3 from J; bases not matched to a gene: 6. The chain's CDR3 is CASSPDRVDYGYTF. Here the CDR3 DNA reads TGTGCCAGTAGTCCCGACAGGGTCGACTATGGCTACACCTTC.

The J gene is TRBJ2-3, the V gene TRBV27; D uncertain. Germline loops: CDR1 MNHEY, CDR2 SMNVEV (reference sequence). V was pared by 3 bases and J by 0 bases, with 4 bases between. This CDR3 spans 13 amino acids. The CDR3, as DNA: TGTGCCAGCAGTTTCCTCAGCACAGATACGCAGTATTTT. It yields the protein CASSFLSTDTQYF.

This clone was found a few times. The V call is TRBV14, the J call TRBJ2-1; D perhaps matches TRBD2 (6 bases). The CDR3 has 17 amino acids. The germline V and J ends were trimmed by 3 bases and 7 bases, with 22 bases remaining between them. The germline V gene encodes CDR1 SGHDN and CDR2 FVKESK. This CDR3 reads CASSQIVGGRVANEQFF. CDR3 DNA: TGTGCCAGCAGCCAGATTGTTGGAGGGAGAGTAGCAAATGAGCAGTTCTTC.

The chain links TRBV4-1 to TRBJ1-4; D perhaps matches TRBD1 (6 bases). CDR3 length: 16 amino acids. CDR1 is MGHRA, CDR2 YSYEKL, per germline. V dropped 3 bases and J dropped 7 bases, with 18 bases sitting between them. Here the CDR3 reads CASSHITGLPREKLFF. Written as DNA, the CDR3 is TGCGCCAGCAGCCACATCACAGGGCTCCCTCGTGAAAAACTGTTTTTT.

This clone was detected only once. V is TRBV4-1 and J is TRBJ2-5, with 8 bases lining up with TRBD2. This CDR3 is 16 amino acids long. Per germline, CDR1 MGHRA and CDR2 YSYEKL. Unmatched junction bases numbered 8, after V lost 0 bases and J lost 5 bases. CDR3 residues: CASSQEGTSGGETQYF. The CDR3 nucleotides read TGCGCCAGCAGCCAAGAAGGCACTTCGGGAGGGGAGACCCAGTACTTC.

This chain links TRBV7-9 with TRBJ1-6; D might be TRBD1 (6 bases). V was pared by 5 bases and J by 9 bases, with 8 bases between. Per the germline V gene, CDR1 is SEHNR and CDR2 is FQNEAQ (reference sequence). The CDR3 is made up of 12 amino acids. CDR3 coding DNA: TGTGCCAGCAGCGCGGGGGCTTCACCCCTCCACTTT. Translated: CASSAGASPLHF.

V is TRBV6-1 and J is TRBJ1-1; D gene unclear. Between the trimmed V and J ends, which lost 5 bases and 4 bases, there was a span of 17 bases. This CDR3 region has 15 residues. CDR1 and CDR2 (germline): MNHNS, SASEGT. The CDR3 loop is CASSLRSQGGTEAFF. The CDR3 DNA sequence: TGTGCCAGCAGTCTCAGGAGTCAAGGAGGCACTGAAGCTTTCTTT.

This chain connects TRBV11-2 to TRBJ1-2, with D perhaps matching TRBD1 (5 bases). V lost 5 bases and J lost 8, with 21 bases in between. This CDR3 is 15 amino acids long. Germline CDR1 is SGHAT and CDR2 is FQNNGV. The CDR3 coding sequence is TGTGCCAGCAGCCTGGCCGTCTCCGGGGACGCCGGCTACACCTTC. Protein: CASSLAVSGDAGYTF.